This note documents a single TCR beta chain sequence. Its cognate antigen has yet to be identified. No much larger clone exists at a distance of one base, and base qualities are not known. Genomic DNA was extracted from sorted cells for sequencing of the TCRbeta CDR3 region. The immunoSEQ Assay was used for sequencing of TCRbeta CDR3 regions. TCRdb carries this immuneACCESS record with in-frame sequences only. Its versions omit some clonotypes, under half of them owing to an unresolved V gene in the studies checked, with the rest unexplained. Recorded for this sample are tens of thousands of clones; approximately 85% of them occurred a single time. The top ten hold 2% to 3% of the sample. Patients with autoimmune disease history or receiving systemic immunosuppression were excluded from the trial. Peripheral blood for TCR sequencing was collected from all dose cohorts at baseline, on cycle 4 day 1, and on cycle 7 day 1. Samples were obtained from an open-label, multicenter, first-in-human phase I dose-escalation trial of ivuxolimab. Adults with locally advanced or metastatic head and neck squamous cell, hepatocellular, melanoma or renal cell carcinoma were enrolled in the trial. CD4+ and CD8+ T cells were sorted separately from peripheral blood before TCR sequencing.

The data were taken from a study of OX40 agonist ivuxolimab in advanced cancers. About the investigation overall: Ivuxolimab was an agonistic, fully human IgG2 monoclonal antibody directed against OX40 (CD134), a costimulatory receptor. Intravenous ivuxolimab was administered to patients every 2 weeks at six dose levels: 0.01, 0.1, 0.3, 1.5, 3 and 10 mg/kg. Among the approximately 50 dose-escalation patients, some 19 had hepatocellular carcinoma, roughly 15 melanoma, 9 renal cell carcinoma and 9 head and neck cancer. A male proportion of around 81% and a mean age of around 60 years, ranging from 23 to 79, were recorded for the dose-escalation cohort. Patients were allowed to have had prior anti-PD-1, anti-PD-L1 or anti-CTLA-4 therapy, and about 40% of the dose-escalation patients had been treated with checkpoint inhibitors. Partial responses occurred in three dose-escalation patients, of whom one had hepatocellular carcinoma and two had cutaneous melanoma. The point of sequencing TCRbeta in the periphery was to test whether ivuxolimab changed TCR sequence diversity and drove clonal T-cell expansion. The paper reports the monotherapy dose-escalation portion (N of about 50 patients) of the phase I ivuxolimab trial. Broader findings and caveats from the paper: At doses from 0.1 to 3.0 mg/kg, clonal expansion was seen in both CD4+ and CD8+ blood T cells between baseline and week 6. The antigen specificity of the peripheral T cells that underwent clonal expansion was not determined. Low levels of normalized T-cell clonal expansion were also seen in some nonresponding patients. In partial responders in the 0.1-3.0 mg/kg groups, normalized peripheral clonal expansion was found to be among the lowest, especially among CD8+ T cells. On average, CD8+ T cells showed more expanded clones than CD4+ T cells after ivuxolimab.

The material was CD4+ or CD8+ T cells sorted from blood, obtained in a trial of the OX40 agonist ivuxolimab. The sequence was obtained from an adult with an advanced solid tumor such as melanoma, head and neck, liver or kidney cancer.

The CDR3 has the sequence CASSDRTPSNQPQHF. The DNA sequence is given as TGTGCCAGCAGCGACAGAACACCTAGCAATCAGCCCCAGCATTTT. The chain uses TRBV6-6 and TRBJ1-5; the best D guess is TRBD1, with 5 bases matching. The germline V gene (reference sequence) sets CDR1 to MNHNY and CDR2 to SVGAGI. The CDR3 goes from the cysteine to the phenylalanine over 15 residues. Only CDR3 DNA remains: 45 bases, in frame from the first base. Trimming at the junction amounts to 6 bases on V and 0 bases on J, and the germline ends lie 12 bases apart.